Sequencing of this T cell receptor (beta chain) was carried out in a study of cytomegalovirus exposure and HLA in healthy donors. Germline V gives CDR1 MNHNS, CDR2 SASEGT. The CDR3 sequence is 15 residues long. Trimming at V came to 5 bases and at J to 6 bases, leaving 12 bases not matched to a gene. Use of 60 Vbeta and 13 Jbeta primers characterized the PCR. Using immunoSEQ multiplex PCR, the repertoire was profiled, and TCRdb retains in-frame clones only, with some absent. The table lists some 140,000 clones, about 80% of them singletons. Whole-study findings and limits: Analyses of presence/absence relied on an assumption of roughly uniform sequencing depth across donors. Some TCR beta chains (more than 150 of them) were listed as cytomegalovirus-associated. The study dropped some indistinguishable V segments, TRBV6-2 and TRBV6-3 among them. When a later analysis was performed, an Asian-associated ancestry cluster reportedly had fewer N-insertions than the approximately 680-donor mean.

For this clone: Its antigen is unknown.

The rearrangement uses TRBV6-1 and TRBJ2-7; 8 bases agree with TRBD1. This TCR was sampled from a man aged 25-40 years in good health and CMV-seronegative. The material sequenced was PBMCs. The CDR3 loop reads CASSSDLDRAGEQYF. CDR3 nucleotide sequence: TGTGCCAGCAGTTCCGACCTGGACAGGGCGGGCGAGCAGTACTTC.